The sample holds one count of the clone carrying this T cell receptor beta chain. The antigen is undetermined. This record comes from a study of T cell responses to AZD1222 COVID-19 vaccine. Study-level background: Recipients boosted at about 4 weeks or about 12 weeks are pooled.

The study's findings and limits: Across spike, vaccine-associated CD4 TCRs were found, dominant at 160-218 and 743-854. Seropositive AZD1222 recipients at baseline numbered only 6 or 7. The donor group comprised mostly white British people and more females; the analysis possibly underestimated clonal diversity.

The assay was immunoSEQ multiplex PCR, and TCRdb's table has in-frame clones only and misses some. The table includes about 150,000 clones, approximately 83% detected once. This CDR3 contains 15 residues. Germline lookup yields CDR1 LNHDA and CDR2 SQIVND (reference sequence). Trimming took 7 bases from V and 6 from J, leaving 18 bases between them. This rearrangement joins TRBV19 to TRBJ2-2; tentatively, D is TRBD1 or TRBD2 (6 bases each). The sequence was obtained from an adult in good health. The sequences come from peripheral blood, collected on day 0 of AZD1222 vaccination. CDR3: CASMDWRGASGELFF. Here the CDR3 DNA reads TGTGCCAGTATGGATTGGAGGGGGGCGTCCGGGGAGCTGTTTTTT.